This is a list of T cell receptor beta chains from one sample in a study of blood T cell repertoires in COVID-19. Libraries were prepared by immunoSEQ multiplex PCR; TCRdb keeps only in-frame clonotypes and omits some of them. This repertoire shows around 300,000 clones, about 86% found once; its top ten account for just under 3%. Sequenced: peripheral blood. All receptors derive from a young man with active or convalescent COVID-19. Each CDR3 is given with its conserved first and last residue. D genes are given only for firm matches. Size values are once, few and many counts, or a class for expanded clones, and some rows have none.

>TRBJ1-1|NA|TRBD1|TRBV7-9
TGTGCCAGCAGCTCCGGGACAGGGAACACTGAAGCTTTCTTT
CASSSGTGNTEAFF
>TRBJ1-5|NA|TRBD1|TRBV4-1
TGCGCCAGCAGCCCTCTCGGACAGGGGGCTTATAGCAATCAGCCCCAGCATTTT
CASSPLGQGAYSNQPQHF
>TRBJ1-3|once|NA|TRBV25-1
TGTGCCAGCAGTCGACCCCAGGGGTCTGGAAACACCATATATTTT
CASSRPQGSGNTIYF
>TRBJ2-5|NA|TRBD2|TRBV5-5
TGTGCCAGCAGCTTGTGGGCTAGCGGGGGGTACCAAGAGACCCAGTACTTC
CASSLWASGGYQETQYF
>TRBJ2-5|NA|NA|TRBV12-3/TRBV12-4
TGTGCCAGCCGGCAGGGAGGCAAGACCCAGTACTTC
CASRQGGKTQYF
>TRBJ1-6|NA|TRBD1|TRBV4-3
TGCGCCAGCAGCCAGATTCGGGACAGCTCACCCCTCCACTTT
CASSQIRDSSPLHF
>TRBJ1-2|NA|TRBD1|TRBV28
TGTGCCAGCACCGAACTTGGAAGGCAGGGGGCTAACTATGGCTACACCTTC
CASTELGRQGANYGYTF
>TRBJ2-5|NA|TRBD2|TRBV6-5
TGTGCCACCGGGACTAGCGGTGGGGAGACCCAGTACTTC
CATGTSGGETQYF
>TRBJ1-2|few|NA|TRBV11-3
TGTGCCAGCAGCTTAGATGGGCAGGGCAGCTATGGCTACACCTTC
CASSLDGQGSYGYTF
>TRBJ2-3|NA|TRBD1|TRBV24-1
TGTGCCACCAGTGGCCTACCGGGGGGACAGGGTACGCAGTATTTT
CATSGLPGGQGTQYF